This T cell receptor (beta chain) was retrieved from a study of cytomegalovirus exposure and HLA in healthy donors. Germline lookup yields CDR1 SGDLS and CDR2 YYNGEE. The CDR3 has 15 residues. Unmatched junction bases numbered 6, after V lost 2 bases and J lost 5 bases. 13 Jbeta primers and 60 Vbeta primers were used for the PCR. The method was immunoSEQ multiplex PCR; TCRdb's version includes in-frame clones alone and lacks a portion of them. The table shows fewer than 120,000 clones, with approximately 84% occurring only once. Study-level results: An analysis was carried out later, and it reportedly showed fewer N-insertions in an Asian-associated ancestry cluster than the roughly 670-donor mean. Relative to equally common others, HLA-associated TCR beta chains showed greater clonal expansion in a later analysis.

With regard to this clone: Its antigen is as yet unknown.

The TCR comes from a man aged 35 to 55 in good health and CMV-seronegative. The sample consisted of PBMCs. This chain links TRBV9 with TRBJ2-5; 10 bases map to TRBD2. CDR3 residues: CASSVSGGTGETQYF. Written as DNA, the CDR3 is TGTGCCAGCAGCGTTAGCGGGGGGACGGGGGAGACCCAGTACTTC.